The 6 T cell receptor beta chains in this list originate from one sample, sequenced in a study of shared clonotypes between healthy human individuals. Sequenced by immunoSEQ multiplex PCR; TCRdb stores in-frame clones only, minus some. The sample records some 490,000 clones, approximately 84% being singletons. The sample was PBMCs. The receptors derive from a woman aged 35 to 49 in good health. Some clones in this sample may be carry-over from other donors' samples.

V gene TRBV30 combines with J gene TRBJ1-1, with D possibly matching TRBD1 (5 bases). The CDR3 totals 13 residues. CDR1 is GTSNPN and CDR2 is SVGIG in the germline V gene (reference sequence). V was trimmed by 2 bases and J by 2 bases, leaving 9 bases between them. CDR3 sequence: CAWSLDSNTEAFF. In DNA form, the CDR3 reads TGTGCCTGGAGTCTAGACAGTAACACTGAAGCTTTCTTT.

The chain links TRBV5-4 to TRBJ2-1; D is uncertain. CDR3 length: 14 residues. The germline CDR1 and CDR2 sequences are SGHNT and YYREEE (reference sequence). V was pared by 4 bases and J by 8 bases, with 16 bases between. The CDR3 sequence: CASSQLRSDHEQFF. CDR3 coding DNA: TGTGCCAGCAGCCAGCTCCGTTCCGACCATGAGCAGTTCTTC.

Details on this clone: It is likely a read error: a sequence one base away is far more abundant. The J gene is TRBJ1-4, the V gene TRBV5-1, with D perhaps TRBD1 (6 bases). The CDR3 has 14 amino acids. Between the trimmed V and J ends, which lost 1 base and 8 bases, there was a span of 12 bases. CDR1 is SGHRS and CDR2 is YFSETQ in the germline V gene. The CDR3 DNA sequence: TGCGCCAGCAGCTTGTGGCAGGGGTCGGAAAAACTGTTTTTT. It yields the protein CASSLWQGSEKLFF.

This clone was seen more than once but under ten times. The V call is TRBV5-6, the J call TRBJ1-1; D is unresolved. Looked up from germline, CDR1 is SGHDT and CDR2 is YYEEEE. CDR3 length: 14 amino acids. The V gene lost 0 bases and the J gene lost 1 base, with 7 bases spanning the gap. CDR3: CASSLATQNTEAFF. CDR3 bases: TGTGCCAGCAGCTTGGCGACCCAGAACACTGAAGCTTTCTTT. The full variable domain, its missing parts supplied by reference TRBV5-6 and TRBJ1-1, is DAGVTQSPTHLIKTRGQQVTLRCSPKSGHDTVSWYQQALGQGPQFIFQYYEEEERQRGNFPDRFSGHQFPNYSSELNVNALLLGDSALYLCASSLATQNTEAFFGQGTRLTVV.

V is TRBV7-6 and J is TRBJ2-2; D remains unclear. Germline-derived CDR1 and CDR2 are SGHVS and FNYEAQ. V lost 4 bases to trimming and J lost 3 bases, with 3 bases between them. CDR3 length: 12 residues. The CDR3 DNA sequence: TGTGCCAGCAGCTGGCACACCGGGGAGCTGTTTTTT. Protein sequence: CASSWHTGELFF.

Details on this clone: It is likely a read error: a sequence one base away is far more abundant. J is TRBJ1-1 and V is TRBV30, with TRBD1 identical over 7 bases. Germline loops: CDR1 GTSNPN, CDR2 SVGIG (reference sequence). This CDR3 has 13 amino acids. CDR3 protein: CAWSDRAYTGAFF. The CDR3 nucleotides read TGTGCCTGGAGCGACAGGGCCTACACTGGAGCTTTCTTT.